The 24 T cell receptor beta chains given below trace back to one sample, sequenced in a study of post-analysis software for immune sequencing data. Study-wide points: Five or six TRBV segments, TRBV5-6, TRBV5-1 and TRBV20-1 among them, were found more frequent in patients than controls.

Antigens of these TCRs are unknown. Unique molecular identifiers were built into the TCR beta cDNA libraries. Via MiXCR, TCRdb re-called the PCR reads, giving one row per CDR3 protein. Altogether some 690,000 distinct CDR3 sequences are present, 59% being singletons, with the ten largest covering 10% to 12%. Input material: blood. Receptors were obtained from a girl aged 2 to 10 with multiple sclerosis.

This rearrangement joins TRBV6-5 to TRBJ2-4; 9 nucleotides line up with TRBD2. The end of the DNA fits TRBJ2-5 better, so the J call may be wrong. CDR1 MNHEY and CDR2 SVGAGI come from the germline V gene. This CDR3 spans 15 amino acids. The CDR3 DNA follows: TGTGCCAGCAGTTACTCAACGGCGGGGGGGGAGACCCAGTACTTC. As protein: CASSYSTAGGETQYF.

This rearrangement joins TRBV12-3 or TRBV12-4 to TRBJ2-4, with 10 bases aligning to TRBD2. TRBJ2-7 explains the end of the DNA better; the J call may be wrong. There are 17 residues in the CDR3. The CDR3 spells CASSLGGGLAGANEQYF. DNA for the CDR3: TGTGCCAGCAGCCTAGGCGGAGGTCTAGCGGGAGCAAACGAGCAGTACTTC.

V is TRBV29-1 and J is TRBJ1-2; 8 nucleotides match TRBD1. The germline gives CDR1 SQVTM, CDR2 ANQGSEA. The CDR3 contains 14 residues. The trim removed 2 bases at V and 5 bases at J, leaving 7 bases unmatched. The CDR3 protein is CSVENLGQGYGYTF. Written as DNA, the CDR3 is TGCAGCGTTGAAAATTTAGGACAGGGATATGGCTACACCTTC. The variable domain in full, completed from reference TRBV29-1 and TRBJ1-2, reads SAVISQKPSRDICQRGTSLTIQCQVDSQVTMMFWYRQQPGQSLTLIATANQGSEATYESGFVIDKFPISRPNLTFSTLTVSNMSPEDSSIYLCSVENLGQGYGYTFGSGTRLTVV.

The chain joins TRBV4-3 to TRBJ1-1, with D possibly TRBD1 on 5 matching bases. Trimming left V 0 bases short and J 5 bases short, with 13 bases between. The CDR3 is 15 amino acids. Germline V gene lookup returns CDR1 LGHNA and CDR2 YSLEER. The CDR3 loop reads CASSQDQQGRTEAFF. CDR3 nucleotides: TGCGCCAGCAGCCAAGATCAGCAGGGAAGGACTGAAGCTTTCTTT.

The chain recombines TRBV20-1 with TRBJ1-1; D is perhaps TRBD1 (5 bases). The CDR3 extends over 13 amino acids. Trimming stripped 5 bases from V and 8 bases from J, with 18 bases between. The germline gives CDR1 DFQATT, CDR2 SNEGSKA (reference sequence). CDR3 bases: TGCAGTGCTCCCGCTCAAACAGGCCTAGAAGCTTTCTTT. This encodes CSAPAQTGLEAFF.

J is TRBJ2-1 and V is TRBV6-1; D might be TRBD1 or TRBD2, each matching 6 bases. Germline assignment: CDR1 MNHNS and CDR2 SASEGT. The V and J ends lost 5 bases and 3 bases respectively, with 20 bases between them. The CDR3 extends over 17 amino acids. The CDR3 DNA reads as TGTGCCAGCAGTCCCCGACCGGGGGCTTCCTACTACAATGAGCAGTTCTTC. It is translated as CASSPRPGASYYNEQFF.

As DNA, the CDR3 is TGTGCCAGCAGTGAATCCGGCGCGGGAACCAATGAGCAGTTCTTC. Translating gives CASSESGAGTNEQFF. J is TRBJ2-1 and V is TRBV2; a weak D match, TRBD2 (6 bases). Germline CDR1 SNHLY, CDR2 FYNNEI. This CDR3 is built from 15 residues. V was pared by 2 bases and J by 6 bases, with 14 bases between.

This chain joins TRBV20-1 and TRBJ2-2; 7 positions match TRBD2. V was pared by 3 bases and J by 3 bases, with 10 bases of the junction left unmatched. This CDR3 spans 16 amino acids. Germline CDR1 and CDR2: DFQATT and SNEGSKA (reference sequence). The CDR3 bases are TGCAGTGCTAGTCCCGGGGGGTATTGGGACACCGGGGAGCTGTTTTTT. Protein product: CSASPGGYWDTGELFF.

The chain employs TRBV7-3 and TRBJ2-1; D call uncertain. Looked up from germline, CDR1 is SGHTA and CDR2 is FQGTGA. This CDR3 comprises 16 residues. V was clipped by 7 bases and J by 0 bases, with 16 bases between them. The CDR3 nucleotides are TGTGCCAGCAACTCGAACCTACAGAGCTCCTACAATGAGCAGTTCTTC. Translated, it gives CASNSNLQSSYNEQFF.

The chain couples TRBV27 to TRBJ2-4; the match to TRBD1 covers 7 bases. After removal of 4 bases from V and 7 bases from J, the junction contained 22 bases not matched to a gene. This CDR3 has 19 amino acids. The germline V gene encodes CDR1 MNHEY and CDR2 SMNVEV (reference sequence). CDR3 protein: CASSSTPPGTVGVGNIQYF. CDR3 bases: TGTGCCAGCAGTTCAACGCCCCCGGGGACAGTAGGGGTCGGGAACATTCAGTACTTC.

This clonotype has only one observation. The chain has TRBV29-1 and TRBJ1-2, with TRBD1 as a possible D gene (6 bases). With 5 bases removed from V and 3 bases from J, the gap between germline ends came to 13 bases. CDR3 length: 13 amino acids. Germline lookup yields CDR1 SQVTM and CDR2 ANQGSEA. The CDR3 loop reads CSVSGGLHYGYTF. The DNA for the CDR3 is TGCAGCGTTAGCGGGGGGCTCCACTATGGCTACACCTTC.

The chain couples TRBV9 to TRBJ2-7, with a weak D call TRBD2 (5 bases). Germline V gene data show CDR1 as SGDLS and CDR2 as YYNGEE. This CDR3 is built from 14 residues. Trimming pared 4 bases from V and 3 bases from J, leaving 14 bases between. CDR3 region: CASSPRERNYEQYF. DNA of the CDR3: TGTGCCAGCAGCCCCCGGGAACGGAACTACGAGCAGTACTTC.

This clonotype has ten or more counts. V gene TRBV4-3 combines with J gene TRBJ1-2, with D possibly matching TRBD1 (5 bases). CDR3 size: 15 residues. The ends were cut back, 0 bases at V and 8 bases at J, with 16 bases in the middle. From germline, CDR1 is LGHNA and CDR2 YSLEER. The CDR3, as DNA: TGCGCCAGCAGCCAAGAGACAGACAGTTTTCGCGGCTACACCTTC. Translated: CASSQETDSFRGYTF.

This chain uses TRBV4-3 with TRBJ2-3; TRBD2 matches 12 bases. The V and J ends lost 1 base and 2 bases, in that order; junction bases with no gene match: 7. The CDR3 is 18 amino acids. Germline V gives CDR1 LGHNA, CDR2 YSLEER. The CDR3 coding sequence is TGCGCCAGCAGCCAAGGTCTCCTAGCGGGGGGGGTCACAGATACGCAGTATTTT. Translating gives CASSQGLLAGGVTDTQYF.

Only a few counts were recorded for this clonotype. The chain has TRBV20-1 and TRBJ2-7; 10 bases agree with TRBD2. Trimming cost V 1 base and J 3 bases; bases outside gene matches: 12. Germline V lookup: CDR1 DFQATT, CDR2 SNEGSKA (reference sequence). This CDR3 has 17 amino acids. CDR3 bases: TGCAGTGCTAGAGGGGGACAAGGACTAGCGGACTACTACGAGCAGTACTTC. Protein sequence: CSARGGQGLADYYEQYF.

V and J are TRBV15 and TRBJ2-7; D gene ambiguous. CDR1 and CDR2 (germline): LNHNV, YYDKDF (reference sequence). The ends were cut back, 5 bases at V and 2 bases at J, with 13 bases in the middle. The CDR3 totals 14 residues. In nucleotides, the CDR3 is TGTGCCACCAGCTTCCGGACCCTCCCCTACGAGCAGTACTTC. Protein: CATSFRTLPYEQYF.

CDR3 DNA sequence: TGTGCCAGCAGCTTGATCGTGGAGGCCCAGTACTTC. Translation: CASSLIVEAQYF. The V call is TRBV7-9, the J call TRBJ2-5, with a weak D call TRBD2 (5 bases). In germline, CDR1 is SEHNR, CDR2 FQNEAQ (reference sequence). The CDR3 runs 12 residues. V lost 3 bases and J lost 9, with 11 bases in between.

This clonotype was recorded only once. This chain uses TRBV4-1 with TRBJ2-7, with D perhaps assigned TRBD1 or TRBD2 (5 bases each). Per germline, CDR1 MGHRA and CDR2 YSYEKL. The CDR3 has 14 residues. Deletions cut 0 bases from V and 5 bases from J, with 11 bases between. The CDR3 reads CASSQDAGRDEQYF. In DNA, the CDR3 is TGCGCCAGCAGCCAAGACGCAGGGAGAGACGAGCAGTACTTC.

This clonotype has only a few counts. The CDR3 spells CSAYLAGGSYNEQFF. CDR3 DNA sequence: TGCAGTGCTTACCTAGCGGGGGGCTCCTACAATGAGCAGTTCTTC. V and J are TRBV20-1 and TRBJ2-1; 11 positions match TRBD2. J was trimmed by 0 bases and V by 5 bases; bases with no gene match: 3. Germline V lookup: CDR1 DFQATT, CDR2 SNEGSKA (reference sequence). The CDR3 runs to 15 residues.

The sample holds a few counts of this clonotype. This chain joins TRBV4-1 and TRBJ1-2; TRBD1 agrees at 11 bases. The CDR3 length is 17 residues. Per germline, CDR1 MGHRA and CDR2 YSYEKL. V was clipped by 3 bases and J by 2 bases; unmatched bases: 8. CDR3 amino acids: CASSHAGTGGPNYGYTF. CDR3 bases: TGCGCCAGCAGCCACGCCGGGACAGGGGGGCCCAACTATGGCTACACCTTC.

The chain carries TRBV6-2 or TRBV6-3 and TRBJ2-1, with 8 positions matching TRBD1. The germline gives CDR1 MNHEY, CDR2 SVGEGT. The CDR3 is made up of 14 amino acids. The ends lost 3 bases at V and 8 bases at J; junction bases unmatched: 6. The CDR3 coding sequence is TGTGCCAGCAGTTATGACAGGGGATGGGATGAGCAGTTCTTC. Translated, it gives CASSYDRGWDEQFF.

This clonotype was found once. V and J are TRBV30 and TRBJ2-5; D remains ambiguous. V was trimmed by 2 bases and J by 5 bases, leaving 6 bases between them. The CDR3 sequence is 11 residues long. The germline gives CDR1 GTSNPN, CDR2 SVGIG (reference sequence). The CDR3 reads CAWSPLETQYF. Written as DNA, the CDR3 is TGTGCCTGGAGTCCCCTTGAGACCCAGTACTTC.

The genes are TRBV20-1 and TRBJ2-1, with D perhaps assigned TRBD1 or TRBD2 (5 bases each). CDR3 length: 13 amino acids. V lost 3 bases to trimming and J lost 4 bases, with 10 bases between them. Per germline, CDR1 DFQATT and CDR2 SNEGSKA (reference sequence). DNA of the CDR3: TGCAGTGCTAGGGGAGAGGGGTACAATGAGCAGTTCTTC. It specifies CSARGEGYNEQFF.

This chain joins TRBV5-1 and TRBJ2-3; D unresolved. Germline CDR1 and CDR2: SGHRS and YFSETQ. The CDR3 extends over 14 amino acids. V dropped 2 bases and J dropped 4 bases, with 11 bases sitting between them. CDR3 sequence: CASSFAKWADTQYF. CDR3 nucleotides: TGCGCCAGCAGCTTCGCGAAATGGGCAGATACGCAGTATTTT.